The 31 T cell receptor beta chains below all came from one sample that was sequenced in a study of T cells in Graves' hyperthyroidism and ophthalmopathy (dated by TCRdb to about 2019). Library preparation used multiplex PCR. The run used an Illumina HiSeq 2000. Amplification of TCR beta CDR3 regions was carried out from RNA transcripts. A first-round RT-PCR of the TCR CDR3 used the HTBI primer set with the Qiagen OneStep RT-PCR kit. TCRdb reran the public reads through fastp at Q25 and MiXCR, keeping productive beta chains. Each entry merges the rows of one CDR3 protein and shows their most common DNA and genes. The sample table shows some 760,000 distinct CDR3 sequences, and roughly 15% are seen once. Around 9.6% of the sample is in the top ten clones. Sequencing was performed on blood. Receptor source: a woman in her late teens or twenties with Graves' hyperthyroidism.

Of note for this clonotype: A single base separates this from a much larger clone, so it may be a read error. The chain combines TRBV20-1 with TRBJ2-7, with 8 positions matching TRBD2. J lost 2 bases, V lost 4 bases, and 7 bases had no gene match. The CDR3 contains 14 residues. Germline CDR1 DFQATT, CDR2 SNEGSKA (reference sequence). This CDR3 reads CSANPGTRTYEQYF. CDR3 bases: TGCAGTGCTAACCCCGGGACTAGGACCTACGAGCAGTACTTC.

The chain employs TRBV14 and TRBJ2-5, with 8 positions matching TRBD1. Unmatched junction bases numbered 7, after V lost 0 bases and J lost 7 bases. Germline V gives CDR1 SGHDN, CDR2 FVKESK. CDR3 length: 15 amino acids. The CDR3 DNA is TGTGCCAGCAGCCAAGAAACAGGGGGGCGCCGGACCCAGTACTTC. Translation gives CASSQETGGRRTQYF.

V and J are TRBV28 and TRBJ1-2, with 9 bases identical to TRBD1. The V segment lost 6 bases and the J segment 6 bases; nucleotides outside the gene matches: 17. CDR1 MDHEN and CDR2 SYDVKM come from the germline V gene. CDR3 size: 17 residues. CDR3 bases: TGTGCCAGCAGGGAACGGGACAGGGATTCCATCCTTGATGGCTACACCTTC. It specifies CASRERDRDSILDGYTF.

This clonotype was counted many times. The chain joins TRBV2 to TRBJ2-7, with 10 bases fitting TRBD2. CDR1 SNHLY and CDR2 FYNNEI come from the germline V gene. Germline trimming cut 7 bases from V and 2 bases from J; bases unmatched to any gene: 14. The CDR3 sequence is 17 residues long. The CDR3 DNA sequence: TGTGCCAGCAAATCACTAGCGGGACAGGTTCGCCCCTACGAGCAGTACTTC. Translated: CASKSLAGQVRPYEQYF.

This clonotype came up many times. This chain joins TRBV20-1 and TRBJ2-4; 13 nucleotides line up with TRBD2. V was pared by 4 bases and J by 1 base, with 4 bases of the junction left unmatched. The CDR3 consists of 16 residues. Germline CDR1 is DFQATT and CDR2 is SNEGSKA (reference sequence). Written as DNA, the CDR3 is TGCAGTGCTAAGGGGACTAGCGGGATGGCCAAAAACATTCAGTACTTC. This sequence encodes CSAKGTSGMAKNIQYF.

This clonotype was found a few times. The gene calls are TRBV7-9 and TRBJ2-7; 9 bases fit TRBD1. The germline V gene has CDR1 SEHNR and CDR2 FQNEAQ (reference sequence). This CDR3 spans 14 amino acids. Losses at the gene ends were 6 bases for V and 5 bases for J; bases not matched to a gene: 8. The CDR3 reads CASRWGQGFNEQYF. For the CDR3, the DNA is TGTGCCAGCAGATGGGGACAGGGTTTTAACGAGCAGTACTTC.

This clonotype showed up many times. In nucleotides, the CDR3 is TGTGCCAGCAGCTTCGGACTAGCGGCATGGGAGCAGTACTTC. Its protein product is CASSFGLAAWEQYF. V gene TRBV5-8 combines with J gene TRBJ2-7, with TRBD2 identical over 10 bases. V trimming: 2 bases; J trimming: 7 bases; junction bases outside the gene matches: 6. Germline V gene data show CDR1 as SGHTS and CDR2 as YDEGEE. The CDR3 spans 14 residues. The whole variable domain, remainder taken from reference TRBV5-8 and TRBJ2-7, is EAGVTQSPTHLIKTRGQQATLRCSPISGHTSVYWYQQALGLGLQFLLWYDEGEERNRGNFPPRFSGRQFPNYSSELNVNALELEDSALYLCASSFGLAAWEQYFGPGTRLTVT.

This chain joins TRBV4-3 and TRBJ1-4; D possibly corresponds to TRBD1 (6 bases). The germline V and J ends were trimmed by 4 bases and 5 bases, with 17 bases remaining between them. CDR1 is LGHNA and CDR2 is YSLEER in the germline V gene. The CDR3 runs 16 residues. The CDR3 protein is CASSPWTAGGNEKLFF. The CDR3, as DNA: TGCGCCAGCAGCCCTTGGACAGCCGGAGGGAATGAAAAACTGTTTTTT.

There are a few counts of this clonotype. The rearrangement uses TRBV24-1 and TRBJ1-5, with TRBD1 matching over 9 bases. V was pared by 7 bases and J by 0 bases, with 27 bases of the junction left unmatched. This CDR3 has 23 amino acids. The germline gives CDR1 KGHDR, CDR2 SFDVKD. The CDR3 loop reads CATRSPLCWVRDRDSHSNQPQHF. The CDR3 DNA reads TGTGCCACCAGATCTCCCCTGTGTTGGGTCCGGGACAGGGACTCTCATAGCAATCAGCCCCAGCATTTT.

The chain is built from TRBV3-1 and TRBJ2-6, with D unresolved. CDR3 length: 15 residues. Trimming left V 2 bases short and J 0 bases short, with 5 bases between. Germline assignment: CDR1 LGHDT and CDR2 YNNKEL (reference sequence). In DNA form, the CDR3 reads TGTGCCAGCAGCCAAATCCACTCTGGGGCCAACGTCCTGACTTTC. This translates into CASSQIHSGANVLTF.

Ten or more counts support this clonotype. This rearrangement joins TRBV27 to TRBJ2-3; 7 nucleotides agree with TRBD2. The germline V gene has CDR1 MNHEY and CDR2 SMNVEV (reference sequence). The CDR3 runs 16 residues. V was clipped by 5 bases and J by 2 bases; unmatched bases: 10. CDR3 nucleotides: TGTGCCAGCAGTCTCATGACGGGAGGTCCCACAGATACGCAGTATTTT. This encodes CASSLMTGGPTDTQYF.

This clonotype occurred many times. The chain carries TRBV11-2 and TRBJ1-4; D perhaps matches TRBD1 (6 bases). From germline, CDR1 is SGHAT and CDR2 FQNNGV. The CDR3 extends over 16 amino acids. V was pared by 5 bases and J by 8 bases, with 21 bases between. CDR3 in amino acids: CASSPDSMARVEKLFF. CDR3 nucleotides: TGTGCCAGCAGCCCGGACAGTATGGCGAGAGTGGAAAAACTGTTTTTT. The entire variable domain, with the rest obtained from reference TRBV11-2 and TRBJ1-4, is as follows: EAGVAQSPRYKIIEKRQSVAFWCNPISGHATLYWYQQILGQGPKLLIQFQNNGVVDDSQLPKDRFSAERLKGVDSTLKIQPAKLEDSAVYLCASSPDSMARVEKLFFGSGTQLSVL.

In this sample, this clonotype turned up many times. The V and J genes are TRBV2 and TRBJ2-1; D is unclear. The length of the CDR3 is 12 residues. In germline, CDR1 is SNHLY, CDR2 FYNNEI. V dropped 6 bases and J dropped 2 bases, with 5 bases sitting between them. The CDR3 sequence is CASRGTYNEQFF. The CDR3 nucleotides are TGTGCCAGCAGGGGGACCTACAATGAGCAGTTCTTC.

This clonotype was counted many times. The J gene is TRBJ2-1, the V gene TRBV13, with 8 nucleotides matching TRBD2. This CDR3 has 14 amino acids. Germline-derived CDR1 and CDR2 are PRHDT and FYEKMQ (reference sequence). J lost 9 bases, V lost 1 base, and 5 bases had no gene match. The CDR3 DNA follows: TGTGCCAGCAGCTTAGTTTGGCTAGCGGGTGAGCAGTTCTTC. Amino acid sequence: CASSLVWLAGEQFF.

This clonotype was observed many times. The gene calls are TRBV7-8 and TRBJ1-1; D gene unclear. Trimming took off 0 bases at V and 4 bases at J, with 12 bases between the two ends. Germline-derived CDR1 and CDR2 are SGHVS and FQNEAQ. This CDR3 contains 15 residues. As DNA, the CDR3 is TGTGCCAGCAGCTTAGCGCGACGTATTTCCACTGAAGCTTTCTTT. Its translation: CASSLARRISTEAFF.

In its sample, this clonotype was seen a few times. The rearrangement joins TRBV10-3 to TRBJ1-2; D is unresolved. Trimming removed 2 bases from V and 6 bases from J, with 10 bases in between. The CDR3 sequence is 13 residues long. Per germline, CDR1 ENHRY and CDR2 SYGVKD. CDR3 residues: CAISEAPTDGYTF. CDR3 DNA: TGTGCCATCAGTGAGGCTCCGACTGATGGCTACACCTTC.

This clonotype was seen repeatedly, ten times or more. The chain joins TRBV28 to TRBJ2-7, with a weak D call TRBD1 (6 bases). The CDR3 runs to 15 residues. The germline V gene encodes CDR1 MDHEN and CDR2 SYDVKM. The ends were cut back, 6 bases at V and 0 bases at J, with 15 bases in the middle. The CDR3 nucleotides are TGTGCCAGCAGCGCGACAGGCTTGAGCTCCTACGAGCAGTACTTC. Protein sequence: CASSATGLSSYEQYF.

The V call is TRBV6-1, the J call TRBJ2-5; 14 bases agree with TRBD2. Germline loops: CDR1 MNHNS, CDR2 SASEGT. The CDR3 loop spans 16 amino acids. Trimming cost V 7 bases and J 5 bases; bases outside gene matches: 9. This CDR3 is CASKGLAGVLGETQYF. The CDR3 nucleotides are TGTGCCAGCAAGGGACTAGCGGGAGTCCTGGGCGAGACCCAGTACTTC.

The sample holds a few counts of this clonotype. The chain combines TRBV20-1 with TRBJ2-1; 10 bases line up with TRBD2. This CDR3 is 17 amino acids long. Losses at the gene ends were 1 base for V and 8 bases for J; bases not matched to a gene: 14. Germline CDR1 and CDR2: DFQATT and SNEGSKA (reference sequence). The CDR3 sequence: CSARGPTTSGTSDEQFF. The CDR3 nucleotides read TGCAGTGCTAGAGGACCCACTACTAGCGGGACGTCGGATGAGCAGTTCTTC.

In this sample, this clonotype turned up many times. The genes are TRBV7-3 and TRBJ2-5; the D call may be TRBD1 or TRBD2 (6 bases each). V was clipped by 4 bases and J by 2 bases, with 14 bases between them. This CDR3 has 15 residues. Germline V CDR1 and CDR2: SGHTA, FQGTGA. The CDR3 DNA reads TGTGCCAGCAGCTCCAGACGGGGGCCACAAGAGACCCAGTACTTC. Translated: CASSSRRGPQETQYF.

The chain uses TRBV7-2 and TRBJ1-2, with D maybe TRBD1 (5 bases). The V gene's germline CDR1 is SGHTA and CDR2 FQGNSA. The V gene lost 5 bases and the J gene lost 7 bases, with 14 bases spanning the gap. The CDR3 totals 13 residues. The CDR3 loop is CASSPPPGFGYTF. In DNA form, the CDR3 reads TGTGCCAGCAGCCCCCCACCAGGGTTTGGCTACACCTTC.

The chain employs TRBV29-1 and TRBJ2-1; D is unclear. The germline V gene has CDR1 SQVTM and CDR2 ANQGSEA. Trimming pared 2 bases from V and 8 bases from J, leaving 13 bases between. This CDR3 comprises 13 residues. CDR3 protein: CSVEYNPVDEQFF. The CDR3, as DNA: TGCAGCGTTGAATATAACCCGGTGGATGAGCAGTTCTTC.

This clonotype was picked up many times. The genes are TRBV11-2 and TRBJ2-7; 8 nucleotides align to TRBD2. This CDR3 spans 14 amino acids. The germline V gene encodes CDR1 SGHAT and CDR2 FQNNGV. Trimming removed 6 bases from V and 0 bases from J; junction bases left unmatched: 4. The CDR3 DNA sequence: TGTGCCAGCAGAGACGGGGGGGGCTCCTACGAGCAGTACTTC. Translated: CASRDGGGSYEQYF.

The chain couples TRBV11-3 to TRBJ2-2; D is uncertain. The germline gives CDR1 SGHNT, CDR2 YENEEA. Trimming pared 5 bases from V and 6 bases from J, leaving 10 bases between. The CDR3 has 13 residues. The CDR3 spells CASSPINPGELFF. In nucleotides, the CDR3 is TGTGCCAGCAGCCCAATTAATCCCGGGGAGCTGTTTTTT.

The table lists this clonotype with many counts. This chain joins TRBV28 and TRBJ2-3, with 9 positions matching TRBD1. This CDR3 region has 19 residues. V lost 3 bases, J lost 2 bases, and 15 bases stayed unmatched. Germline values: CDR1 MDHEN, CDR2 SYDVKM. The CDR3: CASSFESGDREQFTDTQYF. As DNA, the CDR3 is TGTGCCAGCAGTTTTGAGTCGGGGGACAGGGAGCAATTCACAGATACGCAGTATTTT.

The table lists this clonotype with many counts. The rearrangement links TRBV7-2 to TRBJ2-7, with 8 nucleotides matching TRBD2. The CDR3 runs 14 residues. V was clipped by 5 bases and J by 4 bases; unmatched bases: 7. The germline V gene has CDR1 SGHTA and CDR2 FQGNSA. CDR3 region: CASSTGSGVYEQYF. DNA of the CDR3: TGTGCCAGCAGCACCGGTAGCGGGGTTTACGAGCAGTACTTC.

The table lists this clonotype with many counts. This chain joins TRBV6-1 and TRBJ2-1; 7 nucleotides agree with TRBD1. The V gene end was trimmed by 6 bases and the J gene end by 5 bases; junction bases not matched to a gene: 10. Germline V gives CDR1 MNHNS, CDR2 SASEGT. This CDR3 spans 15 amino acids. The CDR3 sequence is CASRARDRDHNEQFF. In DNA, the CDR3 is TGTGCCAGCAGAGCCCGGGACAGAGATCACAATGAGCAGTTCTTC.

This clonotype was detected a few times. In DNA, the CDR3 is TGTGCCAGCAGCTTTAGTATGTCTACCGTCCGGGAGGGCTACACCTTC. Amino acids: CASSFSMSTVREGYTF. J is TRBJ1-2 and V is TRBV7-2; unclear D gene. CDR1 and CDR2 (germline): SGHTA, FQGNSA. Trimming took 3 bases from V and 8 from J, leaving 22 bases between them. CDR3 length: 16 amino acids.

J is TRBJ1-2 and V is TRBV5-4, with a tentative D call TRBD1 (5 bases). Looked up from germline, CDR1 is SGHNT and CDR2 is YYREEE (reference sequence). Trimming removed 4 bases at V and 6 bases at J, with 13 bases between. CDR3 size: 13 residues. Written as DNA, the CDR3 is TGTGCCAGCAGCCACGGGACGGAACATGGCTACACCTTC. Translating gives CASSHGTEHGYTF.

In its sample, this clonotype was seen many times. The rearrangement uses TRBV27 and TRBJ2-7; D may match TRBD1 or TRBD2 (6 bases each). The germline V gene encodes CDR1 MNHEY and CDR2 SMNVEV (reference sequence). CDR3 size: 14 residues. Trimming took off 0 bases at V and 6 bases at J, with 12 bases between the two ends. Here the CDR3 reads CASSLSLGGLEQYF. CDR3 DNA: TGTGCCAGCAGTTTATCGCTAGGGGGACTCGAGCAGTACTTC.

This clonotype was recorded at least ten times. CDR3 DNA: TGTGCCAGCAGCACCCGAGGCCCTTACAATGAGCAGTTCTTC. It yields the protein CASSTRGPYNEQFF. This sequence joins TRBV7-2 and TRBJ2-1; D is unresolved. Germline assignment: CDR1 SGHTA and CDR2 FQGNSA. V was shortened by 5 bases and J by 4 bases, with 12 bases between the two germline ends. The CDR3 contains 14 residues.